This is a list of T cell receptor beta chains from one sample in a study of beta chain features in type 1 diabetes. The table came from immunoSEQ multiplex PCR; TCRdb's copy has only in-frame clones and leaves some out. The data show approximately 730,000 clones, around an eighth seen once. The sample consisted of naive CD4+ T cells from blood. Source of these receptors: a man younger than 35 with type 1 diabetes. Each CDR3 is given with its conserved first and last residue. Fields, in order: clone size, V gene, D gene, J gene, CDR3 protein, CDR3 DNA. The D gene is left open where the match is weak. Clone size is given for some rows only: seen once, a few or many times, or a class if the clone is expanded.

.	TRBV5-1	TRBD1	TRBJ2-7	CASSPDRVPYEQYF	TGCGCCAGCAGCCCGGACAGGGTACCCTACGAGCAGTACTTC
.	TRBV30	.	TRBJ1-6	CAWRSNSPLHF	TGTGCCTGGAGAAGTAATTCACCCCTCCACTTT
.	TRBV27	.	TRBJ2-7	CASSSGPLGWAEYF	TGTGCCAGCAGTTCTGGGCCCCTAGGGTGGGCAGAATACTTC
.	TRBV4-2	.	TRBJ2-4	CASSPGDPGVNIQYF	TGTGCCAGCAGCCCAGGGGACCCGGGGGTAAACATTCAGTACTTC
few	TRBV30	.	TRBJ1-1	CAWSEWSQNTEAFF	TGTGCCTGGAGTGAGTGGAGTCAGAACACTGAAGCTTTCTTT
few	TRBV7-3	.	TRBJ1-1	CASSPGMNTEAFF	TGTGCCAGCAGCCCGGGGATGAACACTGAAGCTTTCTTT
few	TRBV11-3	.	TRBJ2-2	CASSSGGDNTGELFF	TGTGCCAGCAGCTCCGGGGGTGATAACACCGGGGAGCTGTTTTTT
.	TRBV2	.	TRBJ1-6	CASSETNSPLHF	TGTGCCAGCAGTGAGACTAATTCACCCCTCCACTTT
few	TRBV9	TRBD2	TRBJ2-1	CASSLGTSGGNEQFF	TGTGCCAGCAGCCTAGGGACTAGCGGGGGCAATGAGCAGTTCTTC
few	TRBV20-1	TRBD2	TRBJ2-2	CYGGAGELFF	TGCTACGGGGGGGCCGGGGAGCTGTTTTTT
.	TRBV18	.	TRBJ1-3	CASSPTPGQSGNTIYF	TGTGCCAGCTCACCTACCCCGGGGCAGAGTGGAAACACCATATATTTT
.	TRBV30	.	TRBJ2-7	CAWKDRSYEQYF	TGTGCCTGGAAGGACAGATCCTACGAGCAGTACTTC
few	TRBV15	.	TRBJ2-3	CATSRETDTQYF	TGTGCCACCAGCAGAGAGACCGATACGCAGTATTTT
few	TRBV11-2	TRBD1	TRBJ1-4	CASSLGQGRNEKLFF	TGTGCCAGCAGCCTGGGACAGGGCCGAAATGAAAAACTGTTTTTT
.	TRBV18	TRBD1	TRBJ1-4	CASSPPGQGSGKLFF	TGTGCCAGCTCACCCCCGGGACAGGGGAGCGGAAAACTGTTTTTT
.	TRBV28	.	TRBJ1-1	CASEGSNEAFF	TGTGCCAGTGAGGGTAGCAATGAAGCTTTCTTT
few	TRBV21-1	.	TRBJ1-4	CASSLIEGAGTVYMLFF	TGTGCCAGCAGCCTCATCGAGGGAGCAGGAACGGTTTACATGCTGTTTTTT
few	TRBV9	.	TRBJ2-5	CASSVQLAQETQYF	TGTGCCAGCAGCGTACAACTGGCCCAAGAGACCCAGTACTTC
.	TRBV30	.	TRBJ1-2	CAWSSPGGLNYGYTF	TGTGCCTGGAGTTCACCCGGGGGCCTAAACTATGGCTACACCTTC
.	TRBV9	.	TRBJ2-3	CASSAHFEDTQYF	TGTGCCAGCAGCGCCCATTTTGAGGATACGCAGTATTTT
.	TRBV6-1	.	TRBJ2-3	CASSGSRGGTQYF	TGTGCCAGCAGTGGAAGCAGGGGAGGTACGCAGTATTTT
.	TRBV27	TRBD2	TRBJ2-7	CASSGGLARQYF	TGTGCCAGCAGTGGGGGACTAGCCCGGCAGTACTTC
many	TRBV14	.	TRBJ2-1	CASSPGLTQFF	TGTGCCAGCAGCCCGGGACTTACTCAGTTCTTC
.	TRBV18	TRBD1	TRBJ1-2	CASSPMAYRGTNYGYTF	TGTGCCAGCTCACCAATGGCTTACAGGGGGACGAACTATGGCTACACCTTC
.	TRBV18	.	TRBJ2-3	CASSPPATTDTQYF	TGTGCCAGCTCACCACCGGCGACGACAGATACGCAGTATTTT
few	TRBV5-6	.	TRBJ1-1	CASSLATMVTEAFF	TGTGCCAGCAGCTTGGCGACTATGGTCACTGAAGCTTTCTTT
.	TRBV2	.	TRBJ2-4	CASSDLGVAKNIQYF	TGTGCCAGCAGTGACCTTGGCGTGGCCAAAAACATTCAGTACTTC
few	TRBV13	TRBD1	TRBJ2-5	CASSLKGTEGETQYF	TGTGCCAGCAGCTTAAAGGGGACAGAGGGAGAGACCCAGTACTTC
few	TRBV9	.	TRBJ2-5	CASSVATGQTQETQYF	TGTGCCAGCAGCGTGGCCACGGGACAAACTCAAGAGACCCAGTACTTC
.	TRBV19	.	TRBJ1-4	CASSVINEKLFF	TGTGCCAGTAGTGTGATAAATGAAAAACTGTTTTTT
.	TRBV19	.	TRBJ1-1	CASSPWTVNTEAFF	TGTGCCAGTAGTCCGTGGACAGTGAACACTGAAGCTTTCTTT
few	TRBV15	TRBD2	TRBJ2-3	CATSRDASGGADTQYF	TGTGCCACCAGCAGAGACGCTAGCGGGGGAGCTGATACGCAGTATTTT
few	TRBV29-1	.	TRBJ1-5	CSVTTGSNTNQPQHF	TGCAGCGTTACTACAGGAAGTAATACCAATCAGCCCCAGCATTTT
.	TRBV9	.	TRBJ1-5	CASSVGLSWQPQHF	TGTGCCAGCAGCGTAGGATTATCGTGGCAGCCCCAGCATTTT
.	TRBV28	.	TRBJ2-2	CASSTGTTGELFF	TGTGCCAGCAGTACCGGGACCACCGGGGAGCTGTTTTTT
few	TRBV4-1	.	TRBJ1-5	CASSQERNQPQHF	TGCGCCAGCAGCCAAGAGCGCAATCAGCCCCAGCATTTT
.	TRBV5-1	.	TRBJ2-7	CASSELGGYEQYF	TGCGCCAGCAGCGAACTAGGGGGCTACGAGCAGTACTTC
few	TRBV5-1	.	TRBJ1-1	CASSLGELGTEAFF	TGCGCCAGCAGCTTGGGCGAACTGGGCACTGAAGCTTTCTTT
few	TRBV7-2	TRBD1	TRBJ1-4	CASSLGQGKVEKLFF	TGTGCCAGCAGCTTAGGACAGGGGAAGGTGGAAAAACTGTTTTTT
.	TRBV29-1	TRBD2	TRBJ2-3	CSGERGEYAQYF	TGCAGCGGTGAACGGGGGGAATATGCGCAGTATTTT
few	TRBV9	.	TRBJ2-3	CASSKSTGVGGPDTQYF	TGTGCCAGCAGCAAATCGACAGGGGTCGGGGGGCCAGATACGCAGTATTTT
few	TRBV10-1	.	TRBJ2-2	CASSYRNTGELFF	TGCGCCAGCAGTTACAGGAACACCGGGGAGCTGTTTTTT
.	TRBV2	.	TRBJ1-2	CASSELKGVGGYTF	TGTGCCAGCAGTGAGTTGAAGGGGGTCGGTGGCTACACCTTC
.	TRBV9	.	TRBJ2-2	CASSVAQLNTGELFF	TGTGCCAGCAGCGTAGCCCAACTGAACACCGGGGAGCTGTTTTTT
.	TRBV28	.	TRBJ1-2	CASSPVYGYTF	TGTGCCAGCAGTCCCGTTTATGGCTACACCTTC
.	TRBV10-3	.	TRBJ2-7	CAISDTQGSSIF	TGTGCCATCAGTGACACGCAGGGTAGTTCTATCTTC
.	TRBV6-1	TRBD1	TRBJ2-7	CASSEGTGSEQYF	TGTGCCAGCAGTGAAGGGACAGGGAGCGAGCAGTACTTC